Below, 29 T cell receptor beta chains from the same sample are listed, as sequenced in a study of blood T cell repertoires in COVID-19 (dated by TCRdb to about 2020). The library was produced with the immunoSEQ multiplex PCR assay. TCRdb's version of the immuneACCESS table is confined to in-frame rearrangements and falls short of the full clone set. An unresolved V gene accounts for under half of the shortfall where checked; the remainder is of unknown origin. This sample holds about 120,000 clones; about nine tenths were observed only once. The ten largest clones add up to 6.5% to 8.5% of the sample. Sequencing was performed on peripheral blood. The receptors were gathered from a human donor in a cohort sampled during active COVID-19.

The gene calls are TRBV6-5 and TRBJ1-1; the D is unclear. The V gene's germline CDR1 is MNHEY and CDR2 SVGAGI. Trimming stripped 8 bases from V and 6 bases from J, with 10 bases between. CDR3 length equals 11 residues. The CDR3 region is CASGARPEAFF. The DNA for the CDR3 is TGTGCCAGCGGAGCTCGGCCTGAAGCTTTCTTT.

The V and J genes are TRBV7-2 and TRBJ2-2, with a possible D match to TRBD2 (5 bases). This CDR3 contains 16 residues. Germline-derived CDR1 and CDR2 are SGHTA and FQGNSA. Deletions cut 4 bases from V and 1 base from J, with 13 bases between. CDR3 nucleotides: TGTGCCAGCAGCTCGGGATCACAGCTGAACACCGGGGAGCTGTTTTTT. Its protein is CASSSGSQLNTGELFF. Drawing the rest from reference TRBV7-2 and TRBJ2-2, the complete variable domain is GAGVSQSPSNKVTEKGKDVELRCDPISGHTALYWYRQSLGQGLEFLIYFQGNSAPDKSGLPSDRFSAERTGGSVSTLTIQRTQQEDSAVYLCASSSGSQLNTGELFFGEGSRLTVL.

The chain combines TRBV24-1 with TRBJ2-2, with 11 bases matching TRBD2. Germline loops: CDR1 KGHDR, CDR2 SFDVKD. Unmatched junction bases numbered 3, after V lost 3 bases and J lost 1 base. The CDR3 is 17 amino acids. This CDR3 is CATSDTLAGVNTGELFF. As DNA, the CDR3 is TGTGCCACCAGTGATACACTAGCGGGAGTGAACACCGGGGAGCTGTTTTTT.

This rearrangement joins TRBV9 to TRBJ1-5; tentatively, D is TRBD1 (6 bases). V shed 0 bases and J shed 4 bases, with 8 bases lying between them. Looked up from germline, CDR1 is SGDLS and CDR2 is YYNGEE. The CDR3 runs 14 residues. In DNA form, the CDR3 reads TGTGCCAGCAGCGTAGGACAGGCAAATCAGCCCCAGCATTTT. Its protein product is CASSVGQANQPQHF.

A single count supports this clone. The genes are TRBV11-2 and TRBJ2-5; 9 nucleotides line up with TRBD2. V was clipped by 7 bases and J by 0 bases; unmatched bases: 6. Germline CDR1 is SGHAT and CDR2 is FQNNGV. This CDR3 is built from 15 residues. CDR3 region: CASTWASGDQETQYF. CDR3 nucleotides: TGTGCCAGCACCTGGGCTAGCGGGGACCAAGAGACCCAGTACTTC.

This clone has a single count. V and J are TRBV30 and TRBJ1-5, with 7 bases that match TRBD1. The CDR3 runs 15 residues. V shed 2 bases, J shed 1 base, and the junction held 5 bases outside the gene matches. CDR1 is GTSNPN, CDR2 SVGIG, per germline (reference sequence). The CDR3, as DNA: TGTGCCTGGAGTTCCCCGACAGGGAGCAATCAGCCCCAGCATTTT. Amino acids: CAWSSPTGSNQPQHF.

This chain connects TRBV18 to TRBJ1-1; 10 bases align to TRBD1. The ends lost 4 bases at V and 5 bases at J; junction bases unmatched: 7. CDR1 is KGHSH, CDR2 LQKENI, per germline. This CDR3 comprises 15 residues. CDR3 amino acids: CASSRAGTGVTEAFF. The DNA of the CDR3 is TGTGCCAGCTCACGCGCCGGGACAGGGGTTACTGAAGCTTTCTTT. The full variable domain, completed using reference TRBV18 and TRBJ1-1, is NAGVMQNPRHLVRRRGQEARLRCSPMKGHSHVYWYRQLPEEGLKFMVYLQKENIIDESGMPKERFSAEFPKEGPSILRIQQVVRGDSAAYFCASSRAGTGVTEAFFGQGTRLTVV.

The rearrangement links TRBV3-1 (or the pseudogene TRBV3-2) to TRBJ1-2; 7 nucleotides match TRBD1. The CDR3 is made up of 16 amino acids. Germline CDR1 reads LGHDT; CDR2 reads YNNKEL (reference sequence). Trimming removed 4 bases from V and 4 bases from J; junction bases left unmatched: 12. The CDR3 loop is CASSLITGTELYGYTF. The CDR3 DNA is TGTGCCAGCAGCCTTATAACCGGGACAGAGCTCTATGGCTACACCTTC.

This clone was detected only once. V and J are TRBV18 and TRBJ1-1; possible D gene TRBD1, 5 bases. The ends were cut back, 3 bases at V and 1 base at J, with 12 bases in the middle. Germline V lookup: CDR1 KGHSH, CDR2 LQKENI. The CDR3 has 15 amino acids. CDR3 sequence reads: CASSPGTGGNTEAFF. In DNA form, the CDR3 reads TGTGCCAGCTCACCTGGAACAGGCGGGAACACTGAAGCTTTCTTT.

The rearrangement joins TRBV14 to TRBJ2-3; 10 nucleotides align to TRBD1. V was pared by 3 bases and J by 0 bases, with 6 bases of the junction left unmatched. Per germline, CDR1 SGHDN and CDR2 FVKESK. This CDR3 has 17 amino acids. CDR3 loop: CASSHGDRGFSTDTQYF. CDR3 sequence (DNA): TGTGCCAGCAGCCACGGGGACAGGGGATTTAGCACAGATACGCAGTATTTT.

The V and J genes are TRBV15 and TRBJ2-7, with 8 nucleotides matching TRBD1. V was clipped by 7 bases and J by 2 bases; unmatched bases: 4. The germline V gene has CDR1 LNHNV and CDR2 YYDKDF (reference sequence). CDR3 size: 13 residues. This chain's CDR3 is CATNQGAAYEQYF. CDR3 sequence (DNA): TGTGCCACCAATCAGGGGGCGGCCTACGAGCAGTACTTC.

J is TRBJ2-3 and V is TRBV5-1; the match to TRBD1 covers 9 bases. Germline values: CDR1 SGHRS, CDR2 YFSETQ. Trimming cost V 4 bases and J 4 bases; bases outside gene matches: 7. CDR3 length equals 15 residues. The CDR3: CASSDRQGVADTQYF. The CDR3 region has the DNA TGCGCCAGCAGCGACAGACAGGGGGTTGCAGATACGCAGTATTTT.

This chain links TRBV13 with TRBJ1-3, with 7 nucleotides matching TRBD1. This CDR3 has 15 residues. Germline CDR1 is PRHDT and CDR2 is FYEKMQ (reference sequence). V was clipped by 6 bases and J by 2 bases; unmatched bases: 7. CDR3 bases: TGTGCCAGCAGTTCAGACAGGGCCCCTGGAAACACCATATATTTT. It translates to CASSSDRAPGNTIYF.

The chain couples TRBV28 to TRBJ2-7; 10 positions agree with TRBD1. In germline, CDR1 is MDHEN, CDR2 SYDVKM. There are 12 residues in the CDR3. Trimming cost V 9 bases and J 5 bases; bases outside gene matches: 4. The CDR3 DNA is TGTGCCAGTGGACAGGGGGTTGACGAGCAGTACTTC. Encoded protein: CASGQGVDEQYF.

The chain carries TRBV21-1 and TRBJ2-5; the table's D call TRBD1 went unverified against the DNA. TRBV21-1 is marked as a pseudogene. CDR3 size: 16 residues. This chain's CDR3 is CASSSTRGRKGETQYF. The CDR3 bases are TGTGCCAGCAGCTCAACCAGGGGGCGGAAAGGAGAGACCCAGTACTTC.

V and J are TRBV10-1 and TRBJ2-2, with 7 bases aligning to TRBD2. From germline, CDR1 is WNHNN and CDR2 SYGVQD (reference sequence). After removal of 0 bases from V and 7 bases from J, the junction contained 2 bases not matched to a gene. The CDR3 consists of 14 residues. The chain's CDR3 is CASSESGGVGELFF. The CDR3 DNA reads TGCGCCAGCAGTGAGTCTGGGGGGGTCGGGGAGCTGTTTTTT.

The rearrangement joins TRBV11-3 to TRBJ2-3, with 10 bases matching TRBD1. There are 16 residues in the CDR3. Germline lookup yields CDR1 SGHNT and CDR2 YENEEA. Unmatched junction bases numbered 6, after V lost 6 bases and J lost 0 bases. This CDR3 reads CASSPGTGASTDTQYF. The CDR3 DNA is TGTGCCAGCAGTCCCGGGACAGGGGCTAGCACAGATACGCAGTATTTT.

This chain uses TRBV5-6 with TRBJ2-5, with 11 bases aligning to TRBD2. The V gene's germline CDR1 is SGHDT and CDR2 YYEEEE. CDR3 length: 17 residues. V shed 4 bases, J shed 4 bases, and the junction held 12 bases outside the gene matches. In DNA form, the CDR3 reads TGTGCCAGCAGCAGGGCTTTTAGCGGGAGGGCCACAGAGACCCAGTACTTC. This translates into CASSRAFSGRATETQYF.

This chain joins TRBV5-1 and TRBJ2-1; the match to TRBD1 covers 9 bases. Germline CDR1 SGHRS, CDR2 YFSETQ. The CDR3 has 19 residues. V lost 0 bases, J lost 1 base, and 11 bases stayed unmatched. The CDR3 reads CASSLVGTGKVKSYNEQFF. DNA of the CDR3: TGCGCCAGCAGCTTGGTAGGGACAGGGAAGGTTAAATCCTACAATGAGCAGTTCTTC.

About this clone itself: A read error is possible here, since a much larger clone lies one base away. The CDR3 is CAISEGGYEQYF. CDR3 bases: TGTGCCATCAGTGAAGGGGGCTACGAGCAGTACTTC. J is TRBJ2-7 and V is TRBV10-3, with D possibly TRBD1 on 6 matching bases. CDR1 ENHRY and CDR2 SYGVKD come from the germline V gene. The CDR3 is made up of 12 amino acids. Between the trimmed V and J ends, which lost 3 bases and 3 bases, there was a span of 6 bases.

The V and J genes are TRBV14 and TRBJ1-4, with 7 bases fitting TRBD1. Germline CDR1 is SGHDN and CDR2 is FVKESK. V lost 1 base and J lost 6; bases outside the gene matches: 5. The CDR3 contains 15 residues. The CDR3 protein is CASSQVQGQDEKLFF. The CDR3 region has the DNA TGTGCCAGCAGCCAAGTACAGGGGCAGGATGAAAAACTGTTTTTT.

V gene TRBV5-1 combines with J gene TRBJ2-7; 9 bases fit TRBD1. V trimming: 4 bases; J trimming: 3 bases; junction bases outside the gene matches: 5. Germline values: CDR1 SGHRS, CDR2 YFSETQ. This CDR3 contains 14 residues. This CDR3 is CASSNDRGNYEQYF. The CDR3, as DNA: TGCGCCAGCAGCAACGACAGGGGGAACTACGAGCAGTACTTC.

The V call is TRBV19, the J call TRBJ2-2; weak D call: TRBD1 (5 bases). V lost 4 bases and J 5 bases, leaving 14 bases between the germline ends. Germline V CDR1 and CDR2: LNHDA, SQIVND (reference sequence). The CDR3 sequence is 15 residues long. This chain's CDR3 is CASSTGRVQTGELFF. CDR3 in DNA: TGTGCCAGTAGTACCGGCAGGGTACAAACCGGGGAGCTGTTTTTT.

This sequence joins TRBV24-1 and TRBJ2-6; D is perhaps TRBD1 (6 bases). The CDR3 consists of 15 residues. The ends were cut back, 4 bases at V and 12 bases at J, with 18 bases in the middle. Germline V gives CDR1 KGHDR, CDR2 SFDVKD. The CDR3 region has the DNA TGTGCCACCAGTGAACAAGGACAGCCGGTGCCCGTCCTGACTTTC. It encodes CATSEQGQPVPVLTF.

The chain links TRBV28 to TRBJ1-1, with 9 bases fitting TRBD1. The germline V gene encodes CDR1 MDHEN and CDR2 SYDVKM. CDR3 length equals 14 residues. V lost 6 bases, J lost 5 bases, and 7 bases stayed unmatched. The CDR3 loop reads CASRTGTGLTEAFF. The CDR3 nucleotides read TGTGCCAGCAGAACCGGGACAGGGTTGACTGAAGCTTTCTTT.

V is TRBV12-5 and J is TRBJ2-7, with D possibly matching TRBD1 (5 bases). Trimming removed 1 base at V and 3 bases at J, with 10 bases between. This CDR3 is built from 14 residues. Germline values: CDR1 LGHNT, CDR2 FRNRAP. The DNA of the CDR3 is TGTGCTAGTGGTTTGGGGACACAAGGCTACGAGCAGTACTTC. It encodes CASGLGTQGYEQYF.

The V call is TRBV5-1, the J call TRBJ2-7; 9 nucleotides align to TRBD1. CDR3 length: 15 residues. Germline V gene data show CDR1 as SGHRS and CDR2 as YFSETQ. Trimming took 4 bases from V and 4 from J; bases not matched to a gene: 9. The chain's CDR3 is CASSPLRDRGYEQYF. The DNA of the CDR3 is TGCGCCAGCAGCCCCCTCCGTGACAGGGGGTACGAGCAGTACTTC.

In DNA, the CDR3 is TGTGCCAGCAGCCAAAACAGACCACGGCCCACATCACCCCTCCACTTT. Protein product: CASSQNRPRPTSPLHF. The V and J genes are TRBV3-1 (or the pseudogene TRBV3-2) and TRBJ1-6; no definite D call. Germline V gives CDR1 LGHDT, CDR2 YNNKEL (reference sequence). V shed 2 bases and J shed 10 bases, with 18 bases lying between them. The CDR3 totals 16 residues.

The chain uses TRBV3-1 (or the pseudogene TRBV3-2) and TRBJ2-1, with TRBD1 identical over 9 bases. The V and J ends lost 8 bases and 7 bases, in that order; junction bases with no gene match: 6. Germline assignment: CDR1 LGHDT and CDR2 YNNKEL (reference sequence). CDR3 length: 13 residues. This chain's CDR3 is CASGGTGMNEQFF. The CDR3 nucleotides are TGTGCCAGCGGTGGGACAGGGATGAATGAGCAGTTCTTC.